This T cell receptor beta chain stems from a study of T cells expressing NK-cell markers. Points from the study as a whole: The HCMV specificity of the expanded NKG2C+ T cell clones stayed unresolved.

To note about this clonotype: Its matching antigen is unknown.

TCRdb reprocessed the 5' RACE reads, with one entry per CDR3 protein and no DNA. The table counts about 460,000 distinct CDR3 sequences; approximately 1.5% lies in the top ten. The CDR3 has 13 residues. Germline CDR1 KGHDR, CDR2 SFDVKD. The sequence was obtained from a woman aged 50 to 60 in good health. Sequenced input: blood T cells: a sorted CD56 or NKG2C T cell subset, CD4+ or CD8+ T cells, or bulk PBMC T cells (not recorded which). The chain uses TRBV24-1 and TRBJ2-1; no DNA is available, so the TRBD2 call from TCRdb remains unchecked. The CDR3: CATSGLAGYEQFF.